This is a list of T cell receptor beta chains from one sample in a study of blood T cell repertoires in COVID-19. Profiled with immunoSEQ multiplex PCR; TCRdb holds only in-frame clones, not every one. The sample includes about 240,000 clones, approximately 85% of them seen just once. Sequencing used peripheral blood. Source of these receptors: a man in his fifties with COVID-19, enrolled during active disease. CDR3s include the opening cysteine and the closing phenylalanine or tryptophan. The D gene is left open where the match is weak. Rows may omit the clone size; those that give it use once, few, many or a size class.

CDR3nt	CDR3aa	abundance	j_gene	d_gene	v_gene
TGTGCCAGCAGCCCCGGCACAGATACGCAGTATTTT	CASSPGTDTQYF	few	TRBJ2-3	-	TRBV7-3
TGTGCCAGCAGTGAGGCCCGGGTGTGGAATGAGCAGTTCTTC	CASSEARVWNEQFF	-	TRBJ2-1	-	TRBV6-1
TGTGCCAGCAGATATACAGGGTGGTACGAGCAGTACTTC	CASRYTGWYEQYF	once	TRBJ2-7	-	TRBV12-3/TRBV12-4
TGTGCCAGCAGCAAAAGGGGGTTTGGCCACGAGCAGTACTTC	CASSKRGFGHEQYF	-	TRBJ2-7	-	TRBV21-1
TGTGCCAGCAGCCCATGGACTAGCGGGGGAACCGGGGAGCTGTTTTTT	CASSPWTSGGTGELFF	-	TRBJ2-2	TRBD2	TRBV9
TGTGCCAGCAGCCGAGACCGGGAAACAGATACGCAGTATTTT	CASSRDRETDTQYF	-	TRBJ2-3	-	TRBV21-1
TGCGCCAGCAGCCAGGGACAGGGAGATCAGCCCCAGCATTTT	CASSQGQGDQPQHF	few	TRBJ1-5	TRBD1	TRBV5-1
TGTGCCAGTAGTATAGACCGTTACTATGGCACAGATACGCAGTATTTT	CASSIDRYYGTDTQYF	-	TRBJ2-3	-	TRBV19
TGTGCCAGCAGTTACACAGAAACCGGGGAGCTGTTTTTT	CASSYTETGELFF	-	TRBJ2-2	-	TRBV6-5
TGTGCCAGCAGCCTTGATACAGGTCTTGATAAAGAGACCCAGTACTTC	CASSLDTGLDKETQYF	few	TRBJ2-5	-	TRBV3-1/TRBV3-2
TGTGCCAGCAGTGAGACAGGGAATCTGGAAGCTTTCTTT	CASSETGNLEAFF	-	TRBJ1-1	TRBD1	TRBV6-1
TGTGCCAGCAGCGTATCAACAGGGGGCAACTATGGCTACACCTTC	CASSVSTGGNYGYTF	-	TRBJ1-2	TRBD1	TRBV9
TGTGCCTGGAGTGTAGGCTGGACAGGGGAGTTCGGGACCTACGAGCAGTACTTC	CAWSVGWTGEFGTYEQYF	-	TRBJ2-7	TRBD1	TRBV30
TGTGCCAGCAGTAGGACTGGTAATCAGCCCCAGCATTTT	CASSRTGNQPQHF	-	TRBJ1-5	-	TRBV6-2/TRBV6-3
TGTGCCAGCAGTTACTCGCAGACAGGGGGCCGAGGTTCACCCCTCCACTTT	CASSYSQTGGRGSPLHF	-	TRBJ1-6	TRBD1	TRBV6-2/TRBV6-3
TGTGCCAGCAGCCCCCCTCTTGGGGGGAATGGGGCCAACGTCCTGACTTTC	CASSPPLGGNGANVLTF	-	TRBJ2-6	-	TRBV7-2
TGTGCCAGTCACCGACTAGCCCATAGCACAGATACGCAGTATTTT	CASHRLAHSTDTQYF	-	TRBJ2-3	TRBD2	TRBV2
TGTGCCAGCAGTGTGGAGAGTGAGAACACTGAAGCTTTCTTT	CASSVESENTEAFF	-	TRBJ1-1	-	TRBV2
TGTGCCAGTAGTATGCCCAGCGGGGGGGCCATCGGGGAGCTGTTTTTT	CASSMPSGGAIGELFF	-	TRBJ2-2	TRBD2	TRBV19
TGTGCCACCAGTGAACACCCGGACAGGGGCCACTATGGCTACACCTTC	CATSEHPDRGHYGYTF	-	TRBJ1-2	TRBD1	TRBV24-1
TGTGCCAGCAGCTTGGTATCAGGGAAGGATGGCTACACCTTC	CASSLVSGKDGYTF	-	TRBJ1-2	-	TRBV5-8
TGTGCCAGCTCACCACCGTATCAGGACAGGAGAAACACTGAAGCTTTCTTT	CASSPPYQDRRNTEAFF	-	TRBJ1-1	TRBD1	TRBV18
TGTGCCAGCAGTGGAGCAGCTGGAAACACCATATATTTT	CASSGAAGNTIYF	few	TRBJ1-3	-	TRBV12-3/TRBV12-4
TGTGCCAGCTCCCTCAATGAGGTAAATACGCAGTATTTT	CASSLNEVNTQYF	-	TRBJ2-3	-	TRBV18
TGTGCCAGCAGCTACGTGGCCCGGGGCACTGAAGCTTTCTTT	CASSYVARGTEAFF	-	TRBJ1-1	-	TRBV7-9
TGTGCCAGCAGCATCACAGGGGTTAACTATGGCTACACCTTC	CASSITGVNYGYTF	-	TRBJ1-2	TRBD1	TRBV5-4
TGTGCCAGCAGCGCAGAAAGGACAGGTCCGGCTTTCTTT	CASSAERTGPAFF	-	TRBJ1-1	TRBD1	TRBV7-3
TGTGCCAGCAGGCCAACAGGGCGGATTATCTATGGCTACACCTTC	CASRPTGRIIYGYTF	once	TRBJ1-2	-	TRBV6-5
TGTGCCAGCTCACCACGGAGGGACTCCTACGAGCAGTACTTC	CASSPRRDSYEQYF	-	TRBJ2-7	-	TRBV18
TGTGCCAGCTCAACAACCGGGGAGCTGTTTTTT	CASSTTGELFF	-	TRBJ2-2	-	TRBV18
TGCGCCAGCAGCTTGATGACTGATGAAGCTTTCTTT	CASSLMTDEAFF	-	TRBJ1-1	-	TRBV5-1
TGTGCCAGCAGCGTAGCCGCGGGGTCCTACGAGCAGTACTTC	CASSVAAGSYEQYF	-	TRBJ2-7	-	TRBV9
TGTGCCAGCAGCCAACCCGTAACAGCGAGGGGGCTCCAAGAGACCCAGTACTTC	CASSQPVTARGLQETQYF	-	TRBJ2-5	TRBD1	TRBV14
TGTGCCAGCAGCTTAGCGGGGTGGGGGCGCGAGCAGTACTTC	CASSLAGWGREQYF	-	TRBJ2-7	-	TRBV7-2
TGTGCCAGCAGCTGGGGGGGGTACGAGCAGTACTTC	CASSWGGYEQYF	-	TRBJ2-7	TRBD2	TRBV14
TGTGCCAGCAGCGTAGGTGGGCCAGATACGCAGTATTTT	CASSVGGPDTQYF	-	TRBJ2-3	-	TRBV9
TGCGCCAGCAGCCAAGATCTAACAGGTTCCAGCTACGAGCAGTACTTC	CASSQDLTGSSYEQYF	-	TRBJ2-7	-	TRBV4-1
TGTGCCAGCAGCCGACAGGAGGCCTACGAGCAGTACTTC	CASSRQEAYEQYF	few	TRBJ2-7	-	TRBV7-3
TGTGCCAGCAGGAAAGAGACTCCTAACACTGAAGCTTTCTTT	CASRKETPNTEAFF	-	TRBJ1-1	-	TRBV3-1/TRBV3-2
TGTGCCAGTCTGGACGACAGGGTTTCTGGCTACACCTTC	CASLDDRVSGYTF	-	TRBJ1-2	TRBD1	TRBV12-3/TRBV12-4
TGTGCCAGCAGCTTAACGGGCGGGGTCTCTGGAAACACCATATATTTT	CASSLTGGVSGNTIYF	-	TRBJ1-3	-	TRBV7-2
TGTGCCAGCAGGGTGGGGCTCCCGAACACCGGGGAGCTGTTTTTT	CASRVGLPNTGELFF	-	TRBJ2-2	-	TRBV27
TGTGCCAGCAGCCTTAGCGGGGGGGCAGGTGAGCAGTTCTTC	CASSLSGGAGEQFF	-	TRBJ2-1	TRBD2	TRBV7-3
TGTGCCAGCAGCCCCACCGGGACAGAGAATGAAAAACTGTTTTTT	CASSPTGTENEKLFF	few	TRBJ1-4	TRBD1	TRBV7-2
TGTGCCAGCAGCGGGACAGGGGACTACGAGCAGTACTTC	CASSGTGDYEQYF	-	TRBJ2-7	TRBD1	TRBV5-4
TGCGCCAGCAGCTTGGCGAGGGCGGGAATGAACACCGGGGAGCTGTTTTTT	CASSLARAGMNTGELFF	-	TRBJ2-2	-	TRBV5-1
TGTGCCAGCAGTGACAGGGTTTGGTACGAGCAGTACTTC	CASSDRVWYEQYF	-	TRBJ2-7	-	TRBV2
TGTGCCAGCAGTTACTCGAAAGGAGGTACCCAGTACTTC	CASSYSKGGTQYF	-	TRBJ2-5	-	TRBV6-5
TGTGCCAGCAGTTTCCCGGGGGGTGAGCAGTTCTTC	CASSFPGGEQFF	few	TRBJ2-1	TRBD2	TRBV27
TGTGCCAGTAGTACCACAGGGTGGAGTGGAAACACCATATATTTT	CASSTTGWSGNTIYF	-	TRBJ1-3	-	TRBV19
TGTGCCAGCCGGGGTGCTCAAGAGACCCAGTACTTC	CASRGAQETQYF	-	TRBJ2-5	-	TRBV9
TGTGCCAGCAGCTTAGCTACCCCGGGGGTGTTCAATCAGCCCCAGCATTTT	CASSLATPGVFNQPQHF	few	TRBJ1-5	-	TRBV7-9
TGTGCCAGCAGCCCACAGGGACGCGAGCAGTTCTTC	CASSPQGREQFF	-	TRBJ2-1	-	TRBV13
TGCGCCAGCAGCTCGAGCTTGTACGAGCAGTACTTC	CASSSSLYEQYF	-	TRBJ2-7	-	TRBV5-1